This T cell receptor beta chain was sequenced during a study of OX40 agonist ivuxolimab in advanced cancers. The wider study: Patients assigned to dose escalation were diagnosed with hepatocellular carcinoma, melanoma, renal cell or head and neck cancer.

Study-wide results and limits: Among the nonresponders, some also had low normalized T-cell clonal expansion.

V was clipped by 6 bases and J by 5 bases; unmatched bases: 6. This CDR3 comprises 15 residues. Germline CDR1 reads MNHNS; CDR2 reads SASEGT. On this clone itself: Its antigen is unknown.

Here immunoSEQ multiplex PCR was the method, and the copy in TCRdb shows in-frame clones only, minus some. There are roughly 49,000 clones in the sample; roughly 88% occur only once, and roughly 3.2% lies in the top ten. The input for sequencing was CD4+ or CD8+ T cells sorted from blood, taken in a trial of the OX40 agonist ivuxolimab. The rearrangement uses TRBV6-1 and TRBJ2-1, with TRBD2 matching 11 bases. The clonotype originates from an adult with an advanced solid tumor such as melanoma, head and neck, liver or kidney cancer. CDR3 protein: CASRAGTSGNNEQFF. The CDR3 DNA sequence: TGTGCCAGCAGGGCCGGGACTAGCGGTAACAATGAGCAGTTCTTC.